This T cell receptor (beta chain) was identified in a study of beta chain features in type 1 diabetes. The isolated RNA, all of it, was reverse transcribed, so expressed TCRB transcripts were what got sequenced. The method was immunoSEQ multiplex PCR; TCRdb's version includes in-frame clones alone and lacks a portion of them. Of over 40,000 clones listed, about 51% are singletons. Germline V gene data show CDR1 as GTSNPN and CDR2 as SVGIG (reference sequence). Trimming took 2 bases from V and 0 from J, leaving 10 bases between them. The CDR3 has 14 amino acids. The chain carries TRBV30 and TRBJ1-1; tentatively, D is TRBD1 (6 bases). The TCR was taken from a woman between 18 and 30 years old in good health. The sample was Tregs from blood. CDR3 DNA sequence: TGTGCCTGGAGTAAGGACAGCTTGAACACTGAAGCTTTCTTT. This translates into CAWSKDSLNTEAFF.